The rows below give T cell receptor beta chains drawn from one sample of a study of T cells in Graves' hyperthyroidism and ophthalmopathy. TCRdb processed the multiplex PCR reads anew with MiXCR; each CDR3 protein has one entry. The sample shows a few hundred thousand distinct CDR3 sequences, roughly 15% of them seen only once. Specimen: blood. These receptors originate from a woman aged 60-75 years with Graves' ophthalmopathy. Both conserved end residues are trimmed from each CDR3. Each record gives: V gene, J gene, CDR3 protein.

v_call: TRBV4-2
j_call: TRBJ2-7
cdr3_aa: ASSQARTRAYEQY

v_call: TRBV27
j_call: TRBJ2-1
cdr3_aa: ASSLASYNEQF

v_call: TRBV28
j_call: TRBJ1-5
cdr3_aa: ASSLRGAQPQH

v_call: TRBV4-1
j_call: TRBJ1-4
cdr3_aa: ASSPLINEKLF

v_call: TRBV28
j_call: TRBJ2-7
cdr3_aa: ASSSFNTPSSTGRNYEQY

v_call: TRBV27
j_call: TRBJ2-2
cdr3_aa: ASSLTRQGASGELF

v_call: TRBV28
j_call: TRBJ1-1
cdr3_aa: ATIWGGNTEAF

v_call: TRBV30
j_call: TRBJ2-1
cdr3_aa: AWGGQGSYNEQF

v_call: TRBV11-2
j_call: TRBJ2-3
cdr3_aa: ASSLVSRLMSDTQY

v_call: TRBV6-2/TRBV6-3
j_call: TRBJ2-7
cdr3_aa: ASSESVLPAYYEQY

v_call: TRBV5-1
j_call: TRBJ2-1
cdr3_aa: ASSLGSGSYNEQF

v_call: TRBV10-3
j_call: TRBJ2-7
cdr3_aa: AISADGGLGEQY

v_call: TRBV20-1
j_call: TRBJ1-5
cdr3_aa: SASSGDGQPQH

v_call: TRBV7-2
j_call: TRBJ1-5
cdr3_aa: ASTQGANQPQH

v_call: TRBV6-5
j_call: TRBJ2-7
cdr3_aa: ASSYWDSEGEQY

v_call: TRBV2
j_call: TRBJ2-5
cdr3_aa: ASSVDRQETQY

v_call: TRBV27
j_call: TRBJ2-2
cdr3_aa: ASSLARLAVRPGELF

v_call: TRBV6-1
j_call: TRBJ2-5
cdr3_aa: ASLPDRGYQETQY

v_call: TRBV28
j_call: TRBJ2-5
cdr3_aa: ASSYGGPETQY

v_call: TRBV11-3
j_call: TRBJ2-1
cdr3_aa: ASSLGGRAFYNEQF

v_call: TRBV7-2
j_call: TRBJ1-2
cdr3_aa: ASSYGGYGYT

v_call: TRBV30
j_call: TRBJ1-2
cdr3_aa: AWSAGGNYGYT

v_call: TRBV5-1
j_call: TRBJ2-3
cdr3_aa: ASSFSPEDTQY

v_call: TRBV2
j_call: TRBJ1-5
cdr3_aa: ASRQRGGDNQPQH

v_call: TRBV18
j_call: TRBJ2-3
cdr3_aa: ASSPPGLAGVPDTQY

v_call: TRBV6-2/TRBV6-3
j_call: TRBJ2-1
cdr3_aa: ASRDFSYNEQF

v_call: TRBV11-2
j_call: TRBJ2-5
cdr3_aa: ASSLGFSGNQY

v_call: TRBV9
j_call: TRBJ2-1
cdr3_aa: ASSVEAASGYNEQF

v_call: TRBV6-1
j_call: TRBJ2-7
cdr3_aa: ASSRRGEQY

v_call: TRBV20-1
j_call: TRBJ2-5
cdr3_aa: SAPTSGEETQY

v_call: TRBV3-1
j_call: TRBJ2-4
cdr3_aa: ASSHPGQINIQY

v_call: TRBV19
j_call: TRBJ2-1
cdr3_aa: ASNSGTNINEQF

v_call: TRBV3-1
j_call: TRBJ2-5
cdr3_aa: ASSQVVAGGETQY

v_call: TRBV5-6
j_call: TRBJ2-2
cdr3_aa: ASSAGTGFSGELF

v_call: TRBV9
j_call: TRBJ2-7
cdr3_aa: ASSGGASGSYEQY

v_call: TRBV19
j_call: TRBJ1-1
cdr3_aa: ASREDKGVNTEAF

v_call: TRBV5-1
j_call: TRBJ2-5
cdr3_aa: ASSLAGQGETQY

v_call: TRBV6-5
j_call: TRBJ1-1
cdr3_aa: ASSYGGSAHDEAF